These T cell receptor beta chains were read from a single sample in a study of T cell clusters in autoimmune cytopenias. Each CDR3 protein gets one entry in TCRdb, which reprocessed the multiplex PCR reads and gives no DNA. The sample table includes 6,500 to 8,000 distinct CDR3 sequences. The sequencing sample was made of peripheral blood. Receptors originate from a human donor with an autoimmune cytopenia or autoimmune hepatitis (not recorded which). Both conserved end residues are part of each CDR3. The order of the fields is J gene, clone size, V gene, CDR3 protein. The size of a clone is reported for some rows only, either as once, few or many, or as a class for expanded clones.

J gene: TRBJ1-1; clone size: medium-sized; V gene: TRBV30; CDR3 protein: CAWSFDGNTEAFF
J gene: TRBJ1-5; clone size: medium-sized; V gene: TRBV6-5; CDR3 protein: CASSPGQGGGQPQHF
J gene: TRBJ1-5; clone size: medium-sized; V gene: TRBV6-5; CDR3 protein: CASSWGSDQPQHF
J gene: TRBJ1-4; clone size: -; V gene: TRBV13; CDR3 protein: CASSSTGSNEKLFF
J gene: TRBJ1-2; clone size: -; V gene: TRBV28; CDR3 protein: CASSLEYYGYTF
J gene: TRBJ2-2; clone size: medium-sized; V gene: TRBV27; CDR3 protein: CASSIAGARTGELFF
J gene: TRBJ2-3; clone size: -; V gene: TRBV25-1; CDR3 protein: CASQQGASTDTQYF
J gene: TRBJ1-3; clone size: medium-sized; V gene: TRBV6-2/TRBV6-3; CDR3 protein: CASSWSSGNTIYF
J gene: TRBJ1-1; clone size: -; V gene: TRBV6-6; CDR3 protein: CASSEWGDTEAFF
J gene: TRBJ2-7; clone size: -; V gene: TRBV18; CDR3 protein: CASSHVKGTGSYEQYF
J gene: TRBJ2-1; clone size: medium-sized; V gene: TRBV6-5; CDR3 protein: CASSAYFSGGWDEQFF
J gene: TRBJ2-5; clone size: -; V gene: TRBV20-1; CDR3 protein: CSASWTSGGREGETQYF
J gene: TRBJ2-7; clone size: medium-sized; V gene: TRBV19; CDR3 protein: CASSDSRYDEQYF
J gene: TRBJ2-2; clone size: -; V gene: TRBV6-6; CDR3 protein: CASSCHRGGRPGELFF
J gene: TRBJ1-2; clone size: -; V gene: TRBV11-1; CDR3 protein: CASWGTGGWDGYGYTF
J gene: TRBJ1-2; clone size: medium-sized; V gene: TRBV6-6; CDR3 protein: CASSYSAATNYGYTF
J gene: TRBJ1-1; clone size: -; V gene: TRBV12-3/TRBV12-4; CDR3 protein: CASSFGTGGKTEAFF
J gene: TRBJ2-7; clone size: -; V gene: TRBV14; CDR3 protein: CASSQVTSPTSTYEQYF
J gene: TRBJ2-5; clone size: -; V gene: TRBV6-1; CDR3 protein: CASSEGLAGGYLRETQYF
J gene: TRBJ1-1; clone size: -; V gene: TRBV5-1; CDR3 protein: CGSRQDPNTEAFF
J gene: TRBJ2-6; clone size: medium-sized; V gene: TRBV10-3; CDR3 protein: CAISEKVGIGANVLTF
J gene: TRBJ1-3; clone size: -; V gene: TRBV27; CDR3 protein: CASRGQGAGNTIYF
J gene: TRBJ2-3; clone size: -; V gene: TRBV7-6; CDR3 protein: CASSPTGIPTDTQYF
J gene: TRBJ2-3; clone size: -; V gene: TRBV7-2; CDR3 protein: CASSFGGAGDTQYF
J gene: TRBJ2-1; clone size: -; V gene: TRBV20-1; CDR3 protein: CSARGDSGGAPEQFF
J gene: TRBJ1-1; clone size: medium-sized; V gene: TRBV6-5; CDR3 protein: CASSYARGGTEAFF
J gene: TRBJ2-3; clone size: medium-sized; V gene: TRBV6-5; CDR3 protein: CASSHSGGGTDTQYF
J gene: TRBJ2-5; clone size: -; V gene: TRBV5-6; CDR3 protein: CASSAGLAGGQETQYF
J gene: TRBJ2-4; clone size: -; V gene: TRBV4-2; CDR3 protein: CASSQGEQGAEYF
J gene: TRBJ2-1; clone size: medium-sized; V gene: TRBV19; CDR3 protein: CASSIDAVGAGHNEQFF
J gene: TRBJ1-2; clone size: -; V gene: TRBV5-1; CDR3 protein: CASSLEGSPYGYTF
J gene: TRBJ2-7; clone size: -; V gene: TRBV7-9; CDR3 protein: CASSATSGGSYEQYF
J gene: TRBJ2-1; clone size: medium-sized; V gene: TRBV19; CDR3 protein: CASRSSGTSGGYEQFF
J gene: TRBJ2-5; clone size: medium-sized; V gene: TRBV27; CDR3 protein: CASSPRTSGGQETQYF
J gene: TRBJ1-2; clone size: -; V gene: TRBV20-1; CDR3 protein: CSARARSNRRSDREYGYTF
J gene: TRBJ1-5; clone size: -; V gene: TRBV20-1; CDR3 protein: CSARDQVRGQPQHF
J gene: TRBJ1-2; clone size: medium-sized; V gene: TRBV19; CDR3 protein: CASSIGGLGYTF
J gene: TRBJ2-2; clone size: medium-sized; V gene: TRBV19; CDR3 protein: CASSIEGPPGNTGELFF
J gene: TRBJ2-2; clone size: -; V gene: TRBV5-1; CDR3 protein: CASSLEVKSTGELFF
J gene: TRBJ2-3; clone size: -; V gene: TRBV5-8; CDR3 protein: CASSLGDSTDTQYF
J gene: TRBJ1-6; clone size: medium-sized; V gene: TRBV19; CDR3 protein: CASSTGEGGNSPLHF
J gene: TRBJ2-1; clone size: medium-sized; V gene: TRBV5-6; CDR3 protein: CASSLWAGYNEQFF
J gene: TRBJ2-3; clone size: -; V gene: TRBV11-2; CDR3 protein: CASSLLARSGNTQYF
J gene: TRBJ1-2; clone size: medium-sized; V gene: TRBV19; CDR3 protein: CASSIQQGAYNYGYTF
J gene: TRBJ1-4; clone size: medium-sized; V gene: TRBV6-5; CDR3 protein: CASSWIQGFRFEKLFF
J gene: TRBJ2-2; clone size: -; V gene: TRBV7-3; CDR3 protein: CASSADGNTGELFF
J gene: TRBJ2-2; clone size: medium-sized; V gene: TRBV6-6; CDR3 protein: CASSLDYQGAGELFF
J gene: TRBJ1-5; clone size: -; V gene: TRBV20-1; CDR3 protein: CSASGIRVDGQPQHF
J gene: TRBJ2-1; clone size: -; V gene: TRBV7-2; CDR3 protein: CASSLDSVRDEQFF
J gene: TRBJ1-2; clone size: -; V gene: TRBV6-2/TRBV6-3; CDR3 protein: CASSYSTRDYGYTF
J gene: TRBJ2-2; clone size: -; V gene: TRBV7-6; CDR3 protein: CASSTNRGRNTGELFF
J gene: TRBJ2-4; clone size: medium-sized; V gene: TRBV19; CDR3 protein: CASLDRTNIQYF
J gene: TRBJ2-7; clone size: medium-sized; V gene: TRBV6-5; CDR3 protein: CASKDRDAGWEYF